This T cell receptor (beta chain) was identified in a study of blood T cell repertoires in COVID-19. Study-level background: COVID-19 samples collected from the United States, Italy and Spain covered acute and convalescent phases.

This CDR3 region has 12 residues. CDR1 and CDR2 (germline): SQVTM, ANQGSEA. Trimming left V 6 bases short and J 4 bases short, with 9 bases between. Participants were placed into cohorts based on the clinical history they reported. Participants classified as exposed had met a COVID-19 case within 2 weeks before study entry. Assay used: immunoSEQ multiplex PCR; TCRdb lists only in-frame clones, some missing. The table lists approximately 340,000 clones, 91% of them singletons. The sequenced sample consisted of PBMCs or T cells enriched from blood (not recorded which). The gene calls are TRBV29-1 and TRBJ1-4; a possible D gene is TRBD1 (5 bases). This sequence originates from a woman aged 40 to 50 who had been exposed to COVID-19. In DNA, the CDR3 is TGCAGCGTGCCCCAGGGTAATGAAAAACTGTTTTTT. Its protein is CSVPQGNEKLFF.